This T cell receptor (beta chain) emerged from a study of T-cell memory formation after mild COVID-19. The CDR3 sequence is 13 residues long. V was cut by 4 bases and J by 1 base, with 7 bases left in between. The 5'RACE method, run with constant-segment primers, produced TCR alpha and TCR beta cDNA libraries (carrying sample barcodes and UMIs). TCRdb re-called the 5' RACE reads with MiXCR, one entry per CDR3 protein. The data contain 250,000 or so distinct CDR3 sequences, 18% of them singletons. This clonotype has more than one count but fewer than ten. As yet, its antigen is unknown. Study results and limitations: Some clones that responded were present in memory (sampled pre-infection), which suggests cross-reactive memory joined.

The sequenced sample was PBMCs or a T cell subset sorted from them (not recorded which). This clonotype was obtained from a man younger than 35 who had mild COVID-19 (a few samples of this study predate the infection). Cell type and time point are not known. J is TRBJ1-1 and V is TRBV12-3 or TRBV12-4; D remains ambiguous. The CDR3 DNA sequence: TGTGCCAGCAGTTCATACTGGAACACTGAAGCTTTCTTT. This encodes CASSSYWNTEAFF.